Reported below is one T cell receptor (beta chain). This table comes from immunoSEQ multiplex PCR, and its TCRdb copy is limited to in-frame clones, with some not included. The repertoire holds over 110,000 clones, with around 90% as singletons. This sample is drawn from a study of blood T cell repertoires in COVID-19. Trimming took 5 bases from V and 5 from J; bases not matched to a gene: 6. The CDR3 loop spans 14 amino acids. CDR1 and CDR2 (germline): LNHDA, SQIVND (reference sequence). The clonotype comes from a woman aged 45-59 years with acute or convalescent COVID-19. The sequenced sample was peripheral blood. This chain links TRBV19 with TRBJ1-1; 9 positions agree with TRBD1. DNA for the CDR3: TGTGCCAGTAGTTTGGACGGGACAGGGACTGAAGCTTTCTTT. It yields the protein CASSLDGTGTEAFF.